This TCR beta chain stems from a study of blood T cell repertoires in COVID-19. At the level of the study: Sites across the United States, Italy and Spain contributed samples from acute and convalescent COVID-19.

Per the study methods: Estimates of nucleated cell counts were drawn from the amplification of reference gene primers. The repertoire was sequenced with immunoSEQ multiplex PCR; TCRdb's copy has only in-frame clones and lacks some. V, J and clone size reflect that table, while D and trimming were determined from the DNA. The repertoire holds roughly 150,000 clones, with 70% to 90% as singletons. This CDR3 has 20 amino acids. This sequence originates from a human donor in a cohort sampled during active COVID-19. V gene TRBV12-2 combines with J gene TRBJ2-7; no check of the table's D call, TRBD2, against the DNA was made. TRBV12-2 is deemed a pseudogene. The sample taken for sequencing was peripheral blood. CDR3 DNA sequence: TGTGCAAGTCGCTTCGGTCCGGGGGGGCGGACTAGCGGGAGTTTGAACGAGCAGTACTTC. Its protein is CASRFGPGGRTSGSLNEQYF.